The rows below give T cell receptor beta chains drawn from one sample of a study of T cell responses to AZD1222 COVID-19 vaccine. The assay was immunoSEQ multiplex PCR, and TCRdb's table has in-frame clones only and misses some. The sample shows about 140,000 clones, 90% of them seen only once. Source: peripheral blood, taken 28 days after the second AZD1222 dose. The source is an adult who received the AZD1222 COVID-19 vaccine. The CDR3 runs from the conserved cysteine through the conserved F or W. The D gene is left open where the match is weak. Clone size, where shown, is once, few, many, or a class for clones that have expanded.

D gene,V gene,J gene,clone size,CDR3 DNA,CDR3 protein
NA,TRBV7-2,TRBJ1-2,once,TGTGCCAGCAGCCACGCCAGGGCCCTAACTAACTATGGCTACACCTTC,CASSHARALTNYGYTF
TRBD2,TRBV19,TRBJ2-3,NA,TGTGCCAGTTCCTATAGCGGGGGCACTCCTAGCACAGATACGCAGTATTTT,CASSYSGGTPSTDTQYF
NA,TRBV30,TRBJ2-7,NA,TGTGCCTGGAGCCGATCCTACGAGCAGTACTTC,CAWSRSYEQYF
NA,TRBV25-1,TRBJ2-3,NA,TGTGCCAGCAGTGAATCCGGGACAGATACGCAGTATTTT,CASSESGTDTQYF
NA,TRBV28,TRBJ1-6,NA,TGTGCCAGCACCAAGGGGGGAGAGGGTTTTTCACCCCTCCACTTT,CASTKGGEGFSPLHF
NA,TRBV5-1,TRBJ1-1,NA,TGCGCCAGCAGCTATCCGCGGAGCACTGAAGCTTTCTTT,CASSYPRSTEAFF
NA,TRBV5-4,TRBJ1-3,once,TGTGCCAGCAGCTTGGCCGCAGGGTCGGGAAACACCATATATTTT,CASSLAAGSGNTIYF
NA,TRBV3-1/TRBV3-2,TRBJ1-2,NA,TGTGCCAGCAGCCAAATGTTTATGGGCACATATGGCTACACCTTC,CASSQMFMGTYGYTF
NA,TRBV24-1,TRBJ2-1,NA,TGTGCCACCAGTGATACGACGGGGGAGCAGTTCTTC,CATSDTTGEQFF
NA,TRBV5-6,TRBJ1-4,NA,TGTGCCAGCAGCTTGATAAGTAATGAAAAACTGTTTTTT,CASSLISNEKLFF
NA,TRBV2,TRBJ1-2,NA,TGTGCCAGCAGAGACGACAACCTGGGGTATGGCTACACCTTC,CASRDDNLGYGYTF
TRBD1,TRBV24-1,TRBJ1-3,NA,TGTGCCACCAGTACTGGGCAGGGGGCCCTATCCTCTGGAAACACCATATATTTT,CATSTGQGALSSGNTIYF
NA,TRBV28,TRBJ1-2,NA,TGTGCCAGCAGTTTAGGGGAGAACTATGGCTACACCTTC,CASSLGENYGYTF
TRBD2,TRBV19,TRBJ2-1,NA,TGTGCCAGTAGTGACGGGGCTAGCGGGGACAATGAGCAGTTCTTC,CASSDGASGDNEQFF
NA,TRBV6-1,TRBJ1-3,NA,TGTGCCAGCAGTGAAACCCTCTTCCTCTCTGGAAACACCATATATTTT,CASSETLFLSGNTIYF
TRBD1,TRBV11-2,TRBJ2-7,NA,TGTGCCAGCAGCTTTACAGGGACAGGGTCCTACGAGCAGTACTTC,CASSFTGTGSYEQYF
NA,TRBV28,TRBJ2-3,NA,TGTGCCAGCAGTTTTTCAACTAGGCAGTATTTT,CASSFSTRQYF
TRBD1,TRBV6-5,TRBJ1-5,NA,TGTGCCAGCAGTCACAGGGGAAATAGCAATCAGCCCCAGCATTTT,CASSHRGNSNQPQHF
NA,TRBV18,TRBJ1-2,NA,TGTGCCAGCTCACCATCCTGGTATGGCTACACCTTC,CASSPSWYGYTF
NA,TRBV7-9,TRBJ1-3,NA,TGTGCCAGCAGCTTAGCGCTAGAGGTCCTAAGCTCTGGAAACACCATATATTTT,CASSLALEVLSSGNTIYF
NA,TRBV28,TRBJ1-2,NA,TGTGCCAGCAGTTTTCAGGCAAACCATGGCTACACCTTC,CASSFQANHGYTF
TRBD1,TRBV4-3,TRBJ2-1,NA,TGCGCCAGCAGGACAGGGCGGTCTAGCTCCTACAATGAGCAGTTCTTC,CASRTGRSSSYNEQFF
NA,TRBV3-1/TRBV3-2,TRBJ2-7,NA,TGTGCCAGCAGCCAAGAAGAAGGGACGGGGGAGCAGTACTTC,CASSQEEGTGEQYF
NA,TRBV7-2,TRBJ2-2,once,TGTGCCAGCAGCTTTTTGAACACCGGGGAGCTGTTTTTT,CASSFLNTGELFF
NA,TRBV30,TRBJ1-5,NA,TGTGCCTGGAGTGGCGGGGGGAATCAGCCCCAGCATTTT,CAWSGGGNQPQHF
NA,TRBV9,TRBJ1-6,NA,TGTGCCAGCAGCCCCCGGGGAGGGTTAAATTCACCCCTCCACTTT,CASSPRGGLNSPLHF
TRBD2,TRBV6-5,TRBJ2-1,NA,TGTGCCGGCAGTATTAGCGGGGGGATCTACAATGAGCAGTTCTTC,CAGSISGGIYNEQFF
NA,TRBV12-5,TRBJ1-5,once,TGTGCTAGTGCCGGACTGGGTCAGCCCCAGCATTTT,CASAGLGQPQHF
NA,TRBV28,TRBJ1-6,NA,TGTGCCAGCAGTATCAGGGGCGATAATTCACCCCTCCACTTT,CASSIRGDNSPLHF
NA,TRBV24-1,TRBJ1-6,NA,TGTGCCACCAGGAGGACTTTCAATTCACCCCTCCACTTT,CATRRTFNSPLHF
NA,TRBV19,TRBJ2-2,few,TGTGCCAGTAGTATCCGCGGGGACAGCAGGAACACCGGGGAGCTGTTTTTT,CASSIRGDSRNTGELFF
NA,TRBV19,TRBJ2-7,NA,TGTGCCAGTAGTATAGCGCTGGACGGCTGGCAGTACTTC,CASSIALDGWQYF
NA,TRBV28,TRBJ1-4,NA,TGTGCCAGCAGTTTCGGCCCGGCGGGTGAAAAACTGTTTTTT,CASSFGPAGEKLFF
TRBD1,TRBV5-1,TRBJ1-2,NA,TGCGCCAGCAGCTTGGTTGTACAGGGGCAGGCCCCCGATGGCTACACCTTC,CASSLVVQGQAPDGYTF
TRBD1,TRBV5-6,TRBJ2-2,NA,TGTGCCAGCAGGGTCACAGGGGGCAAGAACACCGGGGAGCTGTTTTTT,CASRVTGGKNTGELFF
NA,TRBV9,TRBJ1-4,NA,TGTGCCAGCAGCGTAGCGGCGGACACTAATGAAAAACTGTTTTTT,CASSVAADTNEKLFF
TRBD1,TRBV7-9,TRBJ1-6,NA,TGTGCCAGCAGCTTAGGGGGCAGGGGGAGCTCACCCCTCCACTTT,CASSLGGRGSSPLHF
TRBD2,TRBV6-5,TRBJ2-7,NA,TGTGCCAGCAGGGGGGAGGGTAAGTTATCCTACGAGCAGTACTTC,CASRGEGKLSYEQYF
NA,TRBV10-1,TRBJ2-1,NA,TGCGCCAGCAGTGAGTCAGGGGCCGGGGTCCCGTTCTTC,CASSESGAGVPFF
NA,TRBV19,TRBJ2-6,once,TGTGCCAGCCACCGGAACTCTGGGGCCAACGTCCTGACTTTC,CASHRNSGANVLTF
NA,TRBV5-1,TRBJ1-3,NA,TGCGCCAGCAGCTTGGCCAGTGACAGCTCTGGAAACACCATATATTTT,CASSLASDSSGNTIYF
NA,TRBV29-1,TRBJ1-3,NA,TGCAGCGCAAAACCACCAGGGAAATTGAACACCATATATTTT,CSAKPPGKLNTIYF
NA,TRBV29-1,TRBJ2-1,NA,TGCAGCGTTGACTTTGGCAATGAGCAGTTCTTC,CSVDFGNEQFF
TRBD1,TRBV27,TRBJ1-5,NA,TGTGCCAGCAGTTCACCGGGACAGGGAGGCAATCAGCCCCAGCATTTT,CASSSPGQGGNQPQHF
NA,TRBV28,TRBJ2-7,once,TGTGCCAGCGGATCTAGTCGCTACGAGCAGTACTTC,CASGSSRYEQYF
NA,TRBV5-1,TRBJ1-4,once,TGCGCCAGCAGCTTGGCAACAACTAATGAAAAACTGTTTTTT,CASSLATTNEKLFF
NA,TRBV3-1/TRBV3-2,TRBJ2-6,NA,TGTGCCAGCAGCCAAGCCCACTCCCCTGGGGCCAACGTCCTGACTTTC,CASSQAHSPGANVLTF
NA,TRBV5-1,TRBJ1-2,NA,TGCGCCAGCAGCTTGGCAGATAACTATGGCTACACCTTC,CASSLADNYGYTF
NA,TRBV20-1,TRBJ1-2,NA,TGCAGTGCTAGTCCCCCAGGGAGCGACTATGGCTACACCTTC,CSASPPGSDYGYTF
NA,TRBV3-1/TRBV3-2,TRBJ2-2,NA,TGTGCCAGCAGCCCTGTAGGGGATCTATTTGTCGGGGAGCTGTTTTTT,CASSPVGDLFVGELFF
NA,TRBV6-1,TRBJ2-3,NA,TGTGCCAGCAGTGAGGTGGAAGATACGCAGTATTTT,CASSEVEDTQYF
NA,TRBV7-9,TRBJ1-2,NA,TGTGCCAGCATCCCCAGAGGAGGCAGCCCAAACTATGGCTACACCTTC,CASIPRGGSPNYGYTF
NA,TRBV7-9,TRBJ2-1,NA,TGTGCCAGCAGCTTAGAAAATGAGCAGTTCTTC,CASSLENEQFF
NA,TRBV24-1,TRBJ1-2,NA,TGTGCCACCAGTGATTTTGCCAGCTCTGGCTACACCTTC,CATSDFASSGYTF
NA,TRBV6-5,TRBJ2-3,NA,TGTGCCAGCAGTTGGGACCAGGCGAATACGCAGTATTTT,CASSWDQANTQYF
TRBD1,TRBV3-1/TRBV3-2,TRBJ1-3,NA,TGTGCCAGCAGCCAACTGACAGGGGCGGGAAACACCATATATTTT,CASSQLTGAGNTIYF
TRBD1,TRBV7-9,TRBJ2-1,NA,TGTGCCAGCAGCTTAGTGACAGGGCTACGATACAATGAGCAGTTCTTC,CASSLVTGLRYNEQFF
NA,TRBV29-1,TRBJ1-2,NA,TGCAGCGTTGAGGACCCGAGGGTGGCAAACTATGGCTACACCTTC,CSVEDPRVANYGYTF
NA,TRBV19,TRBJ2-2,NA,TGTGCCAGTAGTAGCCTAGACATTCCCACCGGGGAGCTGTTTTTT,CASSSLDIPTGELFF